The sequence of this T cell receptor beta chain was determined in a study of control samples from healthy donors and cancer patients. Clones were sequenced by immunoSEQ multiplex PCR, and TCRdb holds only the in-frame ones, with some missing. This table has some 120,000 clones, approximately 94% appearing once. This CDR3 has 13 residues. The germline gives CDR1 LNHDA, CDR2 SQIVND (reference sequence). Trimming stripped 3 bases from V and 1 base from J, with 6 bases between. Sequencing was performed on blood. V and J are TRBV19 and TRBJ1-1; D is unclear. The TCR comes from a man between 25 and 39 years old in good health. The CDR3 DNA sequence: TGTGCCAGTAGTATTTCAGGGAACACTGAAGCTTTCTTT. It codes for CASSISGNTEAFF.